The entry that follows covers one TCR beta chain sequence. Its antigen is unidentified. CDR3 length equals 13 residues. The V segment lost 3 bases and the J segment 3 bases; nucleotides outside the gene matches: 3. Looked up from germline, CDR1 is SGDLS and CDR2 is YYNGEE. Researchers ran the PCR with 60 Vbeta and 13 Jbeta primers. In the study's own analysis: A follow-up analysis tallied around 80 million unique TCR beta chains, roughly 11 million shared. TCRdb's copy holds only in-frame clones and misses some; the assay was immunoSEQ multiplex PCR. V and J calls and clone size follow that table, whereas D and trimming were derived from the DNA. The sample has some 130,000 clones, roughly four fifths seen once. These data originate in a study of cytomegalovirus exposure and HLA in healthy donors. Across the study: Among the 398 genotyped donors, 65% to 85% were placed in the Caucasian-associated ancestry cluster.

Notes on the study in general: An analysis done earlier found most TCR beta V segments productive about 87% or about 30% of the time. A few V segments could not be told apart, such as TRBV6-2 and TRBV6-3, and were left out.

V is TRBV9 and J is TRBJ2-7; 7 nucleotides line up with TRBD1. The sequence was obtained from a male donor in good health and CMV-seropositive. Sequenced input: PBMCs. The CDR3 is CASSGGTDYEQYF. CDR3 DNA sequence: TGTGCCAGCAGCGGAGGGACAGACTACGAGCAGTACTTC.